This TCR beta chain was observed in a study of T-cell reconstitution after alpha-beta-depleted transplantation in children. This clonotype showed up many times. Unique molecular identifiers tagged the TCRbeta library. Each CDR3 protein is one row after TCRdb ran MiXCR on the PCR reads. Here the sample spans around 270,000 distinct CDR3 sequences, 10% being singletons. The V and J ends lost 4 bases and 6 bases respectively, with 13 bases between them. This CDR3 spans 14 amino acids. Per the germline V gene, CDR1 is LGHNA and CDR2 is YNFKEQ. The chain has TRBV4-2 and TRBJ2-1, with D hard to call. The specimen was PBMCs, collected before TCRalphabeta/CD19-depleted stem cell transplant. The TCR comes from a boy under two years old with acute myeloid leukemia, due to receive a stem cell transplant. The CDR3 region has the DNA TGTGCCAGCAGCCTTACCGTTTTCACCAATGAGCAGTTCTTC. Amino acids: CASSLTVFTNEQFF.